This TCR beta chain was recorded in a study of T cell repertoires in cytomegalovirus infection. Study information: It was the public TCR beta signatures that indicated both CMV infection and matching HLA type.

This clonotype has a count of ten or more. TCRdb independently ran MiXCR on the reads; one entry per CDR3 protein. The data hold over 450,000 distinct CDR3 sequences, with over 9% observed a single time. Germline values: CDR1 SGHTA, CDR2 FQGTGA. This CDR3 is built from 14 residues. Trimming took 5 bases from V and 5 from J; bases not matched to a gene: 3. The chain uses TRBV7-3 and TRBJ2-1; 10 bases align to TRBD2. The sequence was obtained from a human donor in good health (CMV status not recorded). Some clones in this sample may be carry-over from other donors' samples. Specimen: PBMCs. CDR3 loop: CASSPAGGNNEQFF. In DNA form, the CDR3 reads TGTGCCAGCAGCCCAGCGGGGGGGAACAATGAGCAGTTCTTC. The full variable domain, completed using reference TRBV7-3 and TRBJ2-1, is GAGVSQTPSNKVTEKGKYVELRCDPISGHTALYWYRQSLGQGPEFLIYFQGTGAADDSGLPNDRFFAVRPEGSVSTLKIQRTERGDSAVYLCASSPAGGNNEQFFGPGTRLTVL.